Listed here are 19 T cell receptor beta chains from one sample, sequenced in a study of identical twins. TCRdb reanalysed the 5' RACE reads using MiXCR and keeps one entry per CDR3 protein. The repertoire holds 450,000 to 600,000 distinct CDR3 sequences, with 20% to 25% as singletons. The same sample was also used in a study of yellow fever vaccine responses in identical twins.

The sample taken for sequencing was CD4+ T cells sorted from blood. The receptors were sampled from a woman younger than 30 in good health.

This clonotype showed up just a few times. V is TRBV5-1 and J is TRBJ2-1; TRBD2 aligns across 11 bases. In germline, CDR1 is SGHRS, CDR2 YFSETQ. The CDR3 runs 16 residues. V was clipped by 3 bases and J by 6 bases; unmatched bases: 8. CDR3 sequence reads: CASSSVLAGVSNEQFF. CDR3 DNA sequence: TGCGCCAGCAGCTCTGTACTAGCGGGAGTTTCCAATGAGCAGTTCTTC. The variable domain in full, with the rest retrieved from reference TRBV5-1 and TRBJ2-1, is KAGVTQTPRYLIKTRGQQVTLSCSPISGHRSVSWYQQTPGQGLQFLFEYFSETQRNKGNFPGRFSGRQFSNSRSEMNVSTLELGDSALYLCASSSVLAGVSNEQFFGPGTRLTVL.

The chain uses TRBV15 and TRBJ2-7, with TRBD1 identical over 9 bases. V dropped 5 bases and J dropped 3; count of bases not matched to a gene: 8. Germline V gene sequence: CDR1 LNHNV, CDR2 YYDKDF (reference sequence). The CDR3 loop spans 15 amino acids. CDR3 DNA sequence: TGTGCCACCAGCGAGCTGGGGACAGGGATCTACGAGCAGTACTTC. It codes for CATSELGTGIYEQYF. The full variable domain, completed using reference TRBV15 and TRBJ2-7, is DAMVIQNPRYQVTQFGKPVTLSCSQTLNHNVMYWYQQKSSQAPKLLFHYYDKDFNNEADTPDNFQSRRPNTSFCFLDIRSPGLGDTAMYLCATSELGTGIYEQYFGPGTRLTVT.

This clonotype has a handful of counts. In DNA form, the CDR3 reads TGTGCCAGCACCGAAGGAAACACCATATATTTT. Its protein product is CASTEGNTIYF. V usage is TRBV28 and J usage is TRBJ1-3; no firm D call. V was pared by 7 bases and J by 4 bases, with 5 bases between. Germline-derived CDR1 and CDR2 are MDHEN and SYDVKM. This CDR3 is 11 amino acids long.

This chain joins TRBV24-1 and TRBJ2-2; the D is unclear. Trimming took 7 bases from V and 4 from J, leaving 9 bases between them. CDR1 KGHDR and CDR2 SFDVKD come from the germline V gene. The CDR3 is 13 residues long. This CDR3 is CATRGTSTGELFF. CDR3 in DNA: TGTGCCACCAGGGGTACGAGCACCGGGGAGCTGTTTTTT.

This clonotype showed up just a few times. The CDR3 DNA sequence: TGTGCCAGCAGGGGACAAATGTCTGTGGGGGCGCAGTATTTT. Amino acid sequence: CASRGQMSVGAQYF. The chain recombines TRBV2 with TRBJ2-3; D might be TRBD1 (6 bases). Germline loops: CDR1 SNHLY, CDR2 FYNNEI. V gave up 6 bases and J gave up 10 bases, with 20 bases separating them. There are 14 residues in the CDR3.

In this sample, this clonotype turned up a few times. This sequence joins TRBV2 and TRBJ1-5; D gene ambiguous. CDR1 and CDR2 from the germline V gene are SNHLY and FYNNEI. The V and J ends lost 6 bases and 3 bases respectively, with 9 bases between them. CDR3 length: 13 residues. CDR3 amino acids: CASSRETNQPQHF. As DNA, the CDR3 is TGTGCCAGCAGCCGGGAGACCAATCAGCCCCAGCATTTT.

This clonotype was seen a few times. The V gene is TRBV11-2, the J gene TRBJ2-1; D unresolved. Germline V gene data show CDR1 as SGHAT and CDR2 as FQNNGV. With 5 bases removed from V and 0 bases from J, the gap between germline ends came to 17 bases. The CDR3 runs 17 residues. CDR3 in DNA: TGTGCCAGCAGCCCCCGGGCCAGTCATAGCTCCTACAATGAGCAGTTCTTC. The encoded protein is CASSPRASHSSYNEQFF.

This clonotype came up a few times. The chain employs TRBV12-3 or TRBV12-4 and TRBJ2-7; 10 bases agree with TRBD1. Germline trimming cut 6 bases from V and 2 bases from J; bases unmatched to any gene: 7. The CDR3 is 15 amino acids. The CDR3 is CASSSDRGRTYEQYF. The CDR3 DNA follows: TGTGCCAGCAGCAGCGACAGGGGGCGTACCTACGAGCAGTACTTC.

This clonotype was seen more than once but under ten times. The chain is built from TRBV7-8 and TRBJ1-2, with D hard to call. Germline V gene lookup returns CDR1 SGHVS and CDR2 FQNEAQ. With 1 base removed from V and 0 bases from J, the gap between germline ends came to 6 bases. This CDR3 is built from 14 residues. CDR3 region: CASSLEKSNYGYTF. The CDR3 DNA reads as TGTGCCAGCAGCTTAGAGAAGTCTAACTATGGCTACACCTTC. Full variable domain (rest looked up from reference TRBV7-8 and TRBJ1-2): GAGVSQSPRYKVAKRGQDVALRCDPISGHVSLFWYQQALGQGPEFLTYFQNEAQLDKSGLPSDRFFAERPEGSVSTLKIQRTQQEDSAVYLCASSLEKSNYGYTFGSGTRLTVV.

This clonotype was recorded a few times. This chain joins TRBV5-5 and TRBJ2-1; TRBD1 agrees at 7 bases. Trimming at V came to 4 bases and at J to 1 base, leaving 5 bases not matched to a gene. The CDR3 is made up of 15 amino acids. Germline V gene data show CDR1 as SGHKS and CDR2 as YYEKEE (reference sequence). Here the CDR3 reads CASSKQGESYNEQFF. CDR3 sequence (DNA): TGTGCCAGCAGCAAGCAGGGGGAGTCCTACAATGAGCAGTTCTTC.

In its sample, this clonotype was seen a few times. The chain has TRBV5-1 and TRBJ2-1; 11 bases are shared with TRBD2. The V gene end was trimmed by 3 bases and the J gene end by 0 bases; junction bases not matched to a gene: 11. CDR1 and CDR2 from the germline V gene are SGHRS and YFSETQ. The CDR3 totals 19 residues. CDR3 region: CASSSRRTSGPRSYNEQFF. DNA for the CDR3: TGCGCCAGCAGCTCACGGAGGACTAGCGGGCCTCGCTCCTACAATGAGCAGTTCTTC.

Only a few counts were recorded for this clonotype. V usage is TRBV28 and J usage is TRBJ2-2; 13 bases are shared with TRBD2. The J segment lost 7 bases and the V segment lost 6 bases, leaving 11 bases of the junction unmatched. The germline V gene has CDR1 MDHEN and CDR2 SYDVKM. This CDR3 is built from 17 residues. The CDR3 DNA reads TGTGCCAGCAGCCGACGGACTAGCGGGAGTCGAGGCGGGGAGCTGTTTTTT. The encoded protein is CASSRRTSGSRGGELFF.

In its sample, this clonotype was seen a few times. The gene calls are TRBV6-2 or TRBV6-3 and TRBJ1-5; weak D call: TRBD1 (5 bases). V shed 2 bases and J shed 5 bases, with 10 bases lying between them. Germline V gene data show CDR1 as MNHEY and CDR2 as SVGEGT. CDR3 size: 14 residues. CDR3: CASSYTGRYQPQHF. The DNA for the CDR3 is TGTGCCAGCAGTTACACGGGACGGTATCAGCCCCAGCATTTT.

The genes are TRBV20-1 and TRBJ2-7; 13 nucleotides agree with TRBD2. Germline V gene lookup returns CDR1 DFQATT and CDR2 SNEGSKA (reference sequence). Trimming took 3 bases from V and 4 from J; bases not matched to a gene: 0. The CDR3 is 13 amino acids. The CDR3 bases are TGCAGTGCTAGGACTAGCGGGAGGTACGAGCAGTACTTC. It translates to CSARTSGRYEQYF.

This clonotype was recorded a few times. The CDR3 DNA is TGTGCCAGCAGTTCATCAGGGAGAGGGGCCAACGTCCTGACTTTC. It yields the protein CASSSSGRGANVLTF. This sequence joins TRBV12-3 or TRBV12-4 and TRBJ2-6; the D gene could be TRBD1 or TRBD2 (5 bases each). Trimming stripped 4 bases from V and 4 bases from J, with 11 bases between. This CDR3 spans 15 amino acids.

The chain carries TRBV5-1 and TRBJ1-6; 7 nucleotides match TRBD1. Germline CDR1 is SGHRS and CDR2 is YFSETQ. J lost 7 bases, V lost 0 bases, and 4 bases had no gene match. This CDR3 has 15 residues. The CDR3 here is CASSLAGTVNSPLHF. The CDR3 DNA follows: TGCGCCAGCAGCTTGGCCGGGACAGTCAATTCACCCCTCCACTTT.

This chain connects TRBV5-5 to TRBJ2-7; D remains ambiguous. The germline CDR1 and CDR2 sequences are SGHKS and YYEKEE (reference sequence). The ends were cut back, 0 bases at V and 0 bases at J, with 16 bases in the middle. The CDR3 has 17 amino acids. CDR3 region: CASSLAVSAVSSYEQYF. The CDR3 DNA reads as TGTGCCAGCAGCTTGGCTGTTTCGGCGGTAAGCTCCTACGAGCAGTACTTC.

This clonotype was seen more than once but under ten times. CDR3 sequence (DNA): TGTGCCAGCGACGACAGGGGCGGTAGCACCGGGGAGCTGTTTTTT. Translated, it gives CASDDRGGSTGELFF. This sequence joins TRBV10-3 and TRBJ2-2; 8 bases agree with TRBD1. Looked up from germline, CDR1 is ENHRY and CDR2 is SYGVKD. The CDR3 is 15 residues long. J was trimmed by 4 bases and V by 10 bases; bases with no gene match: 11.

The gene calls are TRBV7-6 and TRBJ2-1; TRBD2 might be the D (6 bases). The germline gives CDR1 SGHVS, CDR2 FNYEAQ. CDR3 size: 15 residues. With 3 bases removed from V and 3 bases from J, the gap between germline ends came to 12 bases. The CDR3 is CASSLVAADYNEQFF. CDR3 DNA sequence: TGTGCCAGCAGCTTGGTAGCGGCCGACTACAATGAGCAGTTCTTC.